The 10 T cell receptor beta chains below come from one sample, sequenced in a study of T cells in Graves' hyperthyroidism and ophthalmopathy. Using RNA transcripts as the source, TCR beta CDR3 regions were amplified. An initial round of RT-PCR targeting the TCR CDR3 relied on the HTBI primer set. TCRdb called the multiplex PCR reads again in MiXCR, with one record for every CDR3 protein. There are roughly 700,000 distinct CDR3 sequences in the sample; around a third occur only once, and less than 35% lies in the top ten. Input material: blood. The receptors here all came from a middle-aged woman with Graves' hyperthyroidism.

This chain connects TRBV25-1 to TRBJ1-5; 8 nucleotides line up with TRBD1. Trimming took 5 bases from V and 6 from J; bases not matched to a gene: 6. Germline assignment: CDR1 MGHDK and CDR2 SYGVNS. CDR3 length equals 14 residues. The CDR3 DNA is TGTGCCAGCAGTATGGACAGGGAGGCTCAGCCCCAGCATTTT. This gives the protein CASSMDREAQPQHF.

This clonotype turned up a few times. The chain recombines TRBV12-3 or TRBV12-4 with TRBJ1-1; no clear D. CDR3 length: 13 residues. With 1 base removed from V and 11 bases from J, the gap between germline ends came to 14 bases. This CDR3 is CASSLVNVDMAFF. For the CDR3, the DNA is TGTGCCAGCAGTTTAGTTAACGTCGATATGGCTTTCTTT.

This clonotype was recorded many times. CDR3 coding DNA: TGTGCCAGCAGCTCCTCAGGGGTGGGAACTGAAGCTTTCTTT. Protein product: CASSSSGVGTEAFF. The genes are TRBV7-2 and TRBJ1-1, with a possible D match to TRBD1 (6 bases). This CDR3 is 14 amino acids long. Germline lookup yields CDR1 SGHTA and CDR2 FQGNSA. The V end was cut by 4 bases, the J end by 5 bases, with 14 bases between.

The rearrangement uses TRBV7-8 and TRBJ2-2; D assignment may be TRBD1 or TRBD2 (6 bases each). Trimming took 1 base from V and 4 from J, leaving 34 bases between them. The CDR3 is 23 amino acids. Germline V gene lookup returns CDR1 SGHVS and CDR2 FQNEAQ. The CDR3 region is CASSLVPTYVGGISSPITGELFF. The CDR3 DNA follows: TGTGCCAGCAGCTTAGTCCCCACCTACGTGGGGGGCATCAGCTCCCCTATCACCGGGGAGCTGTTTTTT.

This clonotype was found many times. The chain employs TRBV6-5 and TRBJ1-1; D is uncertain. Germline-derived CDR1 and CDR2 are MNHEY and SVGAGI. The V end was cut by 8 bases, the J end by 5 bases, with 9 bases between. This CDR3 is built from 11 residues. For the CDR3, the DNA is TGTGCCAGCCGCCGGGAGACTGAAGCTTTCTTT. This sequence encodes CASRRETEAFF.

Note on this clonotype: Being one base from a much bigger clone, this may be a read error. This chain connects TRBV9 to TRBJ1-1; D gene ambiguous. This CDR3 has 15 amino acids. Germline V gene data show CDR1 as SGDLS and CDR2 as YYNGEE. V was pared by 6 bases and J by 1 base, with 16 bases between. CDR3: CASINDRQQNTEAFF. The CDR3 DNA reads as TGTGCCAGCATTAATGACCGGCAGCAGAACACTGAAGCTTTCTTT.

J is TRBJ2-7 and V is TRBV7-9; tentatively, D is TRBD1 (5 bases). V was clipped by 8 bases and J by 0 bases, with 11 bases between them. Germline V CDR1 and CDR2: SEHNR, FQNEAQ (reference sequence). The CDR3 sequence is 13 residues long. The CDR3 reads CASWGGSSYEQYF. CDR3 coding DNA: TGTGCCAGCTGGGGCGGTAGCTCCTACGAGCAGTACTTC.

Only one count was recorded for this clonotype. CDR3 amino acids: CASSLATEDYTF. The CDR3 DNA follows: TGTGCCAGCAGCTTAGCGACCGAAGACTACACCTTC. The gene calls are TRBV7-2 and TRBJ1-2, with D hard to call. Per the germline V gene, CDR1 is SGHTA and CDR2 is FQGNSA. The CDR3 covers 12 residues. Trimming stripped 0 bases from V and 10 bases from J, with 9 bases between. Together with reference TRBV7-2 and TRBJ1-2, the CDR3 gives the full variable domain: GAGVSQSPSNKVTEKGKDVELRCDPISGHTALYWYRQSLGQGLEFLIYFQGNSAPDKSGLPSDRFSAERTGGSVSTLTIQRTQQEDSAVYLCASSLATEDYTFGSGTRLTVV.

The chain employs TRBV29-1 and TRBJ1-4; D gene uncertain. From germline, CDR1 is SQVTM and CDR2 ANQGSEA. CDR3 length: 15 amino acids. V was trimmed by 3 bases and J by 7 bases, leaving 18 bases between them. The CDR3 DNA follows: TGCAGCGTTGACGACGGGGTAGATGAGCGTGAAAAACTGTTTTTT. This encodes CSVDDGVDEREKLFF.

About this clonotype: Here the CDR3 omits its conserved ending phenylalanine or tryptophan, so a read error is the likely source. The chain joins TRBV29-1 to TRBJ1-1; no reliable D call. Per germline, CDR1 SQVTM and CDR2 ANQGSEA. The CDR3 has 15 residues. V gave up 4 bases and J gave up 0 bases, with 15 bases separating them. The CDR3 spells CSVVPPAIMNTEAFY. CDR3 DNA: TGCAGCGTTGTTCCGCCAGCTATAATGAACACTGAAGCTTTCTAT.